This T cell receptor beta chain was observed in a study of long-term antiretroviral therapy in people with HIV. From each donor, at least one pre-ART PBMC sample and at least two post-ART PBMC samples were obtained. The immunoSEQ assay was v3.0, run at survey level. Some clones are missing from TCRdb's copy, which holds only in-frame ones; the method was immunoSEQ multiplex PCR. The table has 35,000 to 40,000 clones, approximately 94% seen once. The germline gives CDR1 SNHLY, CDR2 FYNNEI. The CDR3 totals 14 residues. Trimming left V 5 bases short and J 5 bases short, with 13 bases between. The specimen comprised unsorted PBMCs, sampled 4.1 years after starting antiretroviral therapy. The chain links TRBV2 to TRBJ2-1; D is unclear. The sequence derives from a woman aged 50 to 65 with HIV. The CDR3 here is CASSTRWGHNEQFF. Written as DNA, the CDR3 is TGTGCCAGCAGTACCCGGTGGGGTCACAATGAGCAGTTCTTC.